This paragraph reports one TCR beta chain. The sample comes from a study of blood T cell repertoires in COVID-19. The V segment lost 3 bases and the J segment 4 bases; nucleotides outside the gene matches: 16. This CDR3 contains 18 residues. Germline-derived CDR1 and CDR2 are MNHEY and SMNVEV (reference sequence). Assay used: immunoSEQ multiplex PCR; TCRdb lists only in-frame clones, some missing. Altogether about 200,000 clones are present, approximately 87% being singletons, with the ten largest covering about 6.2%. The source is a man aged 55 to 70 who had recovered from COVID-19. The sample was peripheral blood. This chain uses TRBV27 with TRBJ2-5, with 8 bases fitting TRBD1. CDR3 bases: TGTGCCAGCAGTTTTGGAATAAGACAGGGGATCCTACCAGAGACCCAGTACTTC. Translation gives CASSFGIRQGILPETQYF.